Shown below are 31 T cell receptor beta chains from a single sample sequenced in a study of blood T cell repertoires in COVID-19. The repertoire was sequenced with immunoSEQ multiplex PCR; TCRdb's copy has only in-frame clones and lacks some. Of a few hundred thousand clones listed, roughly 88% are singletons. The sequencing sample was made of peripheral blood. These receptors were obtained from a woman between 45 and 65 years old with acute or convalescent COVID-19.

V and J are TRBV11-2 and TRBJ2-5; possible D gene TRBD1, 6 bases. The length of the CDR3 is 14 residues. Trimming removed 3 bases at V and 3 bases at J, with 11 bases between. Per germline, CDR1 SGHAT and CDR2 FQNNGV. The DNA of the CDR3 is TGTGCCAGCAGCTTGACACAGGGAAAAGAGACCCAGTACTTC. As protein: CASSLTQGKETQYF. Full variable domain (rest looked up from reference TRBV11-2 and TRBJ2-5): EAGVAQSPRYKIIEKRQSVAFWCNPISGHATLYWYQQILGQGPKLLIQFQNNGVVDDSQLPKDRFSAERLKGVDSTLKIQPAKLEDSAVYLCASSLTQGKETQYFGPGTRLLVL.

The chain carries TRBV28 and TRBJ1-4; perhaps TRBD1 as D (5 bases). V was cut by 6 bases and J by 5 bases, with 28 bases left in between. There are 19 residues in the CDR3. CDR1 is MDHEN, CDR2 SYDVKM, per germline. The DNA for the CDR3 is TGTGCCAGCAGAACATCAAGTTTTTATAGGCGGGGGAGAAATGAAAAACTGTTTTTT. Translated, it gives CASRTSSFYRRGRNEKLFF. Full variable domain (rest looked up from reference TRBV28 and TRBJ1-4): DVKVTQSSRYLVKRTGEKVFLECVQDMDHENMFWYRQDPGLGLRLIYFSYDVKMKEKGDIPEGYSVSREKKERFSLILESASTNQTSMYLCASRTSSFYRRGRNEKLFFGSGTQLSVL.

For the CDR3, the DNA is TGTGCCAGTAGAGTAACGACTTCGTCCTACGAGCAGTACTTC. Protein sequence: CASRVTTSSYEQYF. The chain has TRBV19 and TRBJ2-7, with D unresolved. The CDR3 contains 14 residues. Germline-derived CDR1 and CDR2 are LNHDA and SQIVND (reference sequence). V lost 6 bases, J lost 1 base, and 13 bases lay in between.

The J gene is TRBJ1-4, the V gene TRBV5-1; TRBD1 is a possible D gene (6 bases). V lost 5 bases to trimming and J lost 5 bases, with 10 bases between them. The CDR3 contains 13 residues. The germline V gene has CDR1 SGHRS and CDR2 YFSETQ. CDR3 sequence: CASSFGGNEKLFF. The CDR3 bases are TGCGCCAGCAGTTTTGGGGGCAATGAAAAACTGTTTTTT.

The chain is built from TRBV19 and TRBJ1-1; 9 bases agree with TRBD1. Per the germline V gene, CDR1 is LNHDA and CDR2 is SQIVND (reference sequence). The CDR3 spans 13 residues. V dropped 1 base and J dropped 11; count of bases not matched to a gene: 5. The chain's CDR3 is CASSIARTGDAFF. In DNA form, the CDR3 reads TGTGCCAGTAGTATAGCCCGGACAGGGGATGCTTTCTTT. Complete variable domain (other parts from reference TRBV19 and TRBJ1-1): DGGITQSPKYLFRKEGQNVTLSCEQNLNHDAMYWYRQDPGQGLRLIYYSQIVNDFQKGDIAEGYSVSREKKESFPLTVTSAQKNPTAFYLCASSIARTGDAFFGQGTRLTVV.

The gene calls are TRBV4-3 and TRBJ2-1; D ambiguous. CDR3 size: 13 residues. Trimming shortened V by 4 bases and J by 7 bases, and 11 bases separated the two germline ends. The germline gives CDR1 LGHNA, CDR2 YSLEER. This chain's CDR3 is CASSRETVNEQFF. CDR3 bases: TGCGCCAGCAGCCGAGAGACTGTGAATGAGCAGTTCTTC.

As DNA, the CDR3 is TGTGCCAGCAGGCGGGCGGGGACGGCGGGGGTAGGTGAAAAACTGTTTTTT. Protein product: CASRRAGTAGVGEKLFF. The genes are TRBV2 and TRBJ1-4, with D maybe TRBD1 (5 bases). CDR3 length: 17 amino acids. Germline CDR1 reads SNHLY; CDR2 reads FYNNEI. V lost 6 bases and J lost 7, with 24 bases in between.

The chain couples TRBV9 to TRBJ2-5, with a possible D match to TRBD1 (5 bases). The CDR3 is 12 residues long. Trimming took 4 bases from V and 7 from J, leaving 11 bases between them. CDR1 is SGDLS, CDR2 YYNGEE, per germline. The CDR3 spells CASSFREGTQYF. CDR3 in DNA: TGTGCCAGCAGCTTCAGGGAAGGGACCCAGTACTTC.

V is TRBV29-1 and J is TRBJ1-2; D is uncertain. The CDR3 covers 11 residues. Trimming cost V 3 bases and J 2 bases, with 4 bases left between them. The germline V gene has CDR1 SQVTM and CDR2 ANQGSEA. CDR3 bases: TGCAGCGTTGAGAGAAACTATGGCTACACCTTC. This gives the protein CSVERNYGYTF.

The V and J genes are TRBV5-1 and TRBJ1-1; 8 bases fit TRBD1. V was pared by 0 bases and J by 9 bases, with 1 base of the junction left unmatched. CDR3 length: 12 residues. Germline V gives CDR1 SGHRS, CDR2 YFSETQ. The CDR3 DNA is TGCGCCAGCAGCTTGGACAGGGGGAAAGCTTTCTTT. Translating it yields CASSLDRGKAFF.

This chain joins TRBV19 and TRBJ1-5, with D possibly matching TRBD1 (5 bases). Germline CDR1 and CDR2: LNHDA and SQIVND (reference sequence). There are 15 residues in the CDR3. With 6 bases removed from V and 6 bases from J, the gap between germline ends came to 18 bases. CDR3 coding DNA: TGTGCCAGTAGCAACCGGGGGGGGGTAGCTCAGCCCCAGCATTTT. This sequence encodes CASSNRGGVAQPQHF.

This chain uses TRBV6-2 or TRBV6-3 with TRBJ1-2, with D uncertain. With 0 bases removed from V and 5 bases from J, the gap between germline ends came to 7 bases. The V gene's germline CDR1 is MNHEY and CDR2 SVGEGT. The CDR3 loop spans 13 amino acids. As DNA, the CDR3 is TGTGCCAGCAGTTACTCGGCAGTATATGGCTACACCTTC. Residues: CASSYSAVYGYTF.

This chain links TRBV30 with TRBJ1-6; 12 bases fit TRBD1. Germline CDR1 reads GTSNPN; CDR2 reads SVGIG (reference sequence). V lost 3 bases to trimming and J lost 10 bases; unmatched junction nucleotides: 7. The CDR3 sequence is 15 residues long. This CDR3 is CAWSSWDRGQSPLHF. The CDR3 DNA is TGTGCCTGGAGCTCATGGGACAGGGGGCAATCACCCCTCCACTTT.

The V call is TRBV19, the J call TRBJ1-1, with a tentative D call TRBD1 (6 bases). This CDR3 has 13 residues. The V and J ends lost 6 bases and 4 bases respectively, with 12 bases between them. Germline V gene sequence: CDR1 LNHDA, CDR2 SQIVND (reference sequence). CDR3 in DNA: TGTGCCAGTAGCAGGGGCGGAAGCACTGAAGCTTTCTTT. Amino acid sequence: CASSRGGSTEAFF. Looking up the rest from reference TRBV19 and TRBJ1-1 gives the full variable domain: DGGITQSPKYLFRKEGQNVTLSCEQNLNHDAMYWYRQDPGQGLRLIYYSQIVNDFQKGDIAEGYSVSREKKESFPLTVTSAQKNPTAFYLCASSRGGSTEAFFGQGTRLTVV.

The chain links TRBV20-1 to TRBJ2-1, with 7 bases that match TRBD1. Germline CDR1 reads DFQATT; CDR2 reads SNEGSKA (reference sequence). This CDR3 spans 11 amino acids. Trimming took 4 bases from V and 10 from J; bases not matched to a gene: 4. Here the CDR3 reads CSANRGGEQFF. Here the CDR3 DNA reads TGCAGTGCTAACAGGGGTGGAGAGCAGTTCTTC.

This clone was counted a single time. The chain links TRBV28 to TRBJ1-4, with D possibly TRBD1 on 6 matching bases. Germline V gene data show CDR1 as MDHEN and CDR2 as SYDVKM. This CDR3 is built from 16 residues. V was cut by 5 bases and J by 4 bases, with 17 bases left in between. CDR3 sequence (DNA): TGTGCCAGCAGTCCCCACACGACAGGTTATAATGAAAAACTGTTTTTT. Its translation is CASSPHTTGYNEKLFF.

The V gene is TRBV5-8, the J gene TRBJ2-7; 9 positions agree with TRBD1. Germline CDR1 SGHTS, CDR2 YDEGEE. J was trimmed by 5 bases and V by 2 bases; bases with no gene match: 11. The length of the CDR3 is 16 residues. CDR3: CASSFLRGQGYHEQYF. The CDR3 DNA reads TGTGCCAGCAGCTTCCTTAGGGGACAGGGTTACCACGAGCAGTACTTC.

The count of this clone is one. The V gene is TRBV6-2 or TRBV6-3, the J gene TRBJ1-2; D uncertain. V was trimmed by 5 bases and J by 0 bases, leaving 7 bases between them. Per germline, CDR1 MNHEY and CDR2 SVGEGT. This CDR3 has 13 residues. The CDR3 DNA is TGTGCCAGCAGTGCCGGGACTAACTATGGCTACACCTTC. Amino acid sequence: CASSAGTNYGYTF.

The chain combines TRBV18 with TRBJ1-1; no reliable D call. Trimming pared 4 bases from V and 1 base from J, leaving 7 bases between. The CDR3 has 13 residues. Germline V CDR1 and CDR2: KGHSH, LQKENI. Here the CDR3 DNA reads TGTGCCAGCTCACTTCAGGAGAACACTGAAGCTTTCTTT. This gives the protein CASSLQENTEAFF.

V gene TRBV5-1 combines with J gene TRBJ2-6, with 8 bases fitting TRBD1. Germline V gives CDR1 SGHRS, CDR2 YFSETQ. This CDR3 comprises 17 residues. V lost 4 bases and J lost 2; bases outside the gene matches: 8. This CDR3 is CASSDSGGFTGANVLTF. CDR3 DNA sequence: TGCGCCAGCAGCGACTCAGGGGGCTTTACTGGGGCCAACGTCCTGACTTTC.

The chain couples TRBV5-1 to TRBJ2-5; 10 bases map to TRBD2. J was trimmed by 2 bases and V by 3 bases; bases with no gene match: 13. This CDR3 is 18 amino acids long. Germline values: CDR1 SGHRS, CDR2 YFSETQ. Here the CDR3 reads CASSSRELAGSKQETQYF. Written as DNA, the CDR3 is TGCGCCAGCAGCTCCCGGGAACTAGCGGGAAGTAAACAAGAGACCCAGTACTTC.

This chain connects TRBV7-2 to TRBJ2-1; TRBD1 is a possible D gene (6 bases). The V gene lost 5 bases and the J gene lost 1 base, with 15 bases spanning the gap. The CDR3 is 16 amino acids. From germline, CDR1 is SGHTA and CDR2 FQGNSA. CDR3 sequence (DNA): TGTGCCAGCAGCCAATCCGGGACACTTTCCTACAATGAGCAGTTCTTC. Amino acids: CASSQSGTLSYNEQFF.

The gene calls are TRBV5-1 and TRBJ2-7; no reliable D call. Per germline, CDR1 SGHRS and CDR2 YFSETQ. The V end was cut by 1 base, the J end by 3 bases, with 8 bases between. The CDR3 has 13 residues. The CDR3 spells CASSLSAGYEQYF. The CDR3 DNA reads as TGCGCCAGCAGCTTGTCGGCAGGCTACGAGCAGTACTTC.

Only a few counts were recorded for this clone. This chain links TRBV6-6 with TRBJ1-1, with D possibly matching TRBD1 (5 bases). The V and J ends lost 2 bases and 8 bases respectively, with 15 bases between them. Germline V gene data show CDR1 as MNHNY and CDR2 as SVGAGI (reference sequence). The CDR3 is 14 residues long. This CDR3 reads CASSYPGGAREAFF. CDR3 nucleotides: TGTGCCAGCAGTTACCCTGGTGGGGCCAGAGAAGCTTTCTTT.

The chain recombines TRBV28 with TRBJ1-1; weak D call: TRBD1 (5 bases). CDR1 is MDHEN and CDR2 is SYDVKM in the germline V gene. The CDR3 contains 15 residues. Trimming took off 6 bases at V and 7 bases at J, with 21 bases between the two ends. The chain's CDR3 is CASSYLGGGKHEAFF. CDR3 DNA: TGTGCCAGCAGCTACCTTGGCGGGGGGAAGCATGAAGCTTTCTTT.

The count of this clone is one. The V call is TRBV28, the J call TRBJ1-2; 11 positions match TRBD1. Germline V gives CDR1 MDHEN, CDR2 SYDVKM. The junction had 6 bases not matched to a gene; V was cut back by 4 bases and J by 5 bases. There are 15 residues in the CDR3. CDR3 residues: CASSSWTGGGYGYTF. The CDR3 DNA sequence: TGTGCCAGCAGTTCGTGGACAGGGGGCGGGTATGGCTACACCTTC.

J is TRBJ2-7 and V is TRBV6-6; 8 nucleotides agree with TRBD1. J gave up 0 bases and V 7 bases, and 5 bases lay outside the gene matches. The CDR3 is 14 amino acids. Germline V gene data show CDR1 as MNHNY and CDR2 as SVGAGI (reference sequence). The CDR3, as DNA: TGTGCCAGCATGAGACAGGGGCCCTCCTACGAGCAGTACTTC. It encodes CASMRQGPSYEQYF.

For the CDR3, the DNA is TGTGCCAGCAGACCTAATGGGGCGGCTAATGAAAAACTGTTTTTT. This translates into CASRPNGAANEKLFF. The V and J genes are TRBV7-9 and TRBJ1-4; weak D call: TRBD1 (5 bases). V lost 6 bases and J lost 3, with 14 bases in between. The CDR3 is 15 residues long. CDR1 is SEHNR and CDR2 is FQNEAQ in the germline V gene (reference sequence).

The J gene is TRBJ1-5, the V gene TRBV19; D uncertain. Trimming pared 6 bases from V and 7 bases from J, leaving 10 bases between. Germline assignment: CDR1 LNHDA and CDR2 SQIVND (reference sequence). The CDR3 runs 12 residues. CDR3 in amino acids: CASSRPGQPQHF. CDR3 DNA: TGTGCCAGTAGCAGGCCGGGACAGCCCCAGCATTTT.

The chain uses TRBV19 and TRBJ1-5, with 10 bases lining up with TRBD1. The J segment lost 1 base and the V segment lost 5 bases, leaving 8 bases of the junction unmatched. Germline-derived CDR1 and CDR2 are LNHDA and SQIVND (reference sequence). This CDR3 has 17 amino acids. DNA for the CDR3: TGTGCCAGTAGTGTCACAGACAGGGGGCACAGCAATCAGCCCCAGCATTTT. This translates into CASSVTDRGHSNQPQHF.

J is TRBJ2-7 and V is TRBV28; D perhaps matches TRBD2 (5 bases). The CDR3 has 13 residues. V dropped 7 bases and J dropped 5 bases, with 15 bases sitting between them. Germline CDR1 MDHEN, CDR2 SYDVKM. The CDR3 spells CASKRVRGHEQYF. The CDR3 nucleotides are TGTGCCAGCAAAAGGGTCCGCGGGCACGAGCAGTACTTC. Full variable domain (outside the CDR3, taken from reference TRBV28 and TRBJ2-7): DVKVTQSSRYLVKRTGEKVFLECVQDMDHENMFWYRQDPGLGLRLIYFSYDVKMKEKGDIPEGYSVSREKKERFSLILESASTNQTSMYLCASKRVRGHEQYFGPGTRLTVT.